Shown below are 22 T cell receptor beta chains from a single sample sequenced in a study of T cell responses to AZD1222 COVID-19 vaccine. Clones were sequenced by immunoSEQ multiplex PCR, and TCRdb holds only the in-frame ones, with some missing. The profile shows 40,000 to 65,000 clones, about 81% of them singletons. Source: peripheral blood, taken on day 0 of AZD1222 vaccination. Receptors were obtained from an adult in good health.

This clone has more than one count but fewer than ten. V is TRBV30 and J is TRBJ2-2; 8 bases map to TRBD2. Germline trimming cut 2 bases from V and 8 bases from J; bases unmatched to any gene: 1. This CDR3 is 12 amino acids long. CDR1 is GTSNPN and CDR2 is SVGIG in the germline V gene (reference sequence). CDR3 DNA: TGTGCCTGGAGTAGCGGGAGTGGGGAGCTGTTTTTT. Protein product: CAWSSGSGELFF.

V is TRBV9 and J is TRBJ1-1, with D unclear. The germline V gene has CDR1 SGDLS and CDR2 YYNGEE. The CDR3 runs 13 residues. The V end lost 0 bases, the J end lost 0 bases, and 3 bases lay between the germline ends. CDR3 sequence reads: CASSVAMNTEAFF. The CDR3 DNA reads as TGTGCCAGCAGCGTAGCAATGAACACTGAAGCTTTCTTT.

In DNA form, the CDR3 reads TGCGCCAGCAGGGGAATCGGGACTAACTATGGCTACACCTTC. Translated: CASRGIGTNYGYTF. The rearrangement joins TRBV5-1 to TRBJ1-2, with D unresolved. This CDR3 is 14 amino acids long. CDR1 SGHRS and CDR2 YFSETQ come from the germline V gene. Between the trimmed V and J ends, which lost 5 bases and 0 bases, there was a span of 11 bases.

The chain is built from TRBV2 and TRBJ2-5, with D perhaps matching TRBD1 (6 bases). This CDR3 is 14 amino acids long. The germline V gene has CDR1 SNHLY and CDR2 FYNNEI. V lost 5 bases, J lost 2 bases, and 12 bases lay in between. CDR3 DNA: TGTGCCAGCAGTTTATACAGGGAACAAGAGACCCAGTACTTC. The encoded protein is CASSLYREQETQYF. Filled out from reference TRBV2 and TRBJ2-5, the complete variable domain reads EPEVTQTPSHQVTQMGQEVILRCVPISNHLYFYWYRQILGQKVEFLVSFYNNEISEKSEIFDDQFSVERPDGSNFTLKIRSTKLEDSAMYFCASSLYREQETQYFGPGTRLLVL.

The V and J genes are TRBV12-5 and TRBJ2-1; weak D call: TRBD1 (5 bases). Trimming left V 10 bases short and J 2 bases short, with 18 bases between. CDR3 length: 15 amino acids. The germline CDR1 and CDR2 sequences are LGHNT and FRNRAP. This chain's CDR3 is CAILLRVFPYNEQFF. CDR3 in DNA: TGTGCTATACTGCTCAGGGTTTTTCCCTACAATGAGCAGTTCTTC.

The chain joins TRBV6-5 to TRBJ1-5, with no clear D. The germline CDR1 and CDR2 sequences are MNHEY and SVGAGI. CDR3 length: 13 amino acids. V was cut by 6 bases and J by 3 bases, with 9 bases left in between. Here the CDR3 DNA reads TGTGCCAGCAGAGTAACAGTCAATCAGCCCCAGCATTTT. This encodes CASRVTVNQPQHF.

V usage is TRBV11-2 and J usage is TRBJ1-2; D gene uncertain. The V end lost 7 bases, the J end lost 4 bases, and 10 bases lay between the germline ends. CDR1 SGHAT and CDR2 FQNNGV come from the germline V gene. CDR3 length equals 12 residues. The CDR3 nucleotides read TGTGCCAGCACTATCTTGGGCTATGGCTACACCTTC. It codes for CASTILGYGYTF.

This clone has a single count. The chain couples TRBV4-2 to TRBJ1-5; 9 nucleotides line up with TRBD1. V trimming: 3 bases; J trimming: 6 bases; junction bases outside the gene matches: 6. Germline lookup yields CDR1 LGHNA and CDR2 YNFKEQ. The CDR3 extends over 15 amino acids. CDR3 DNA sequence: TGTGCCAGCAGCCAGCCGGGACAGGGAGGTCAGCCCCAGCATTTT. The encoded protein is CASSQPGQGGQPQHF.

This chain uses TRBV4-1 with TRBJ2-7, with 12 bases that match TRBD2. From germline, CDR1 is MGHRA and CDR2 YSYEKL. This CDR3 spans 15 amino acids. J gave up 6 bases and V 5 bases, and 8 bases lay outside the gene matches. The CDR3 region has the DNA TGCGCCAGCAGCTCACGGACTAGCGGGAACCCCGAGCAGTACTTC. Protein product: CASSSRTSGNPEQYF.

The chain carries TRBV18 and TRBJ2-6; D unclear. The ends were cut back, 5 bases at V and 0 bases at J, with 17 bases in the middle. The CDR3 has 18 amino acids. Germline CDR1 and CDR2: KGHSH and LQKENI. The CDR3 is CASSAALPEGSGANVLTF. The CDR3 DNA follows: TGTGCCAGCTCAGCGGCGTTACCCGAAGGCTCTGGGGCCAACGTCCTGACTTTC.

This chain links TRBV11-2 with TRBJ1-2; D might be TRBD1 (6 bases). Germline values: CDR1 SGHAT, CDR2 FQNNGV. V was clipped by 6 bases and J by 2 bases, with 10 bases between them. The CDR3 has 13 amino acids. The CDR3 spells CASRQGPNYGYTF. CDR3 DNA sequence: TGTGCCAGCAGGCAGGGGCCCAACTATGGCTACACCTTC.

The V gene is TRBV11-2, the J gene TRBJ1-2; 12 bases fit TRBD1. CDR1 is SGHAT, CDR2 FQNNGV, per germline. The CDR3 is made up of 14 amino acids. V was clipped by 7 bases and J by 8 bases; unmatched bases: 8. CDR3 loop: CASTPGQGARGYTF. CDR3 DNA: TGTGCCAGCACCCCGGGACAGGGGGCGCGGGGCTACACCTTC.

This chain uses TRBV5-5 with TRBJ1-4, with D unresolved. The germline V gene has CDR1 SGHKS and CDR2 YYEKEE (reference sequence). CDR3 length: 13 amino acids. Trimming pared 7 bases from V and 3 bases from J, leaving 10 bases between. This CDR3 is CASARQANEKLFF. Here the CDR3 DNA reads TGTGCCAGCGCCCGGCAGGCTAATGAAAAACTGTTTTTT.

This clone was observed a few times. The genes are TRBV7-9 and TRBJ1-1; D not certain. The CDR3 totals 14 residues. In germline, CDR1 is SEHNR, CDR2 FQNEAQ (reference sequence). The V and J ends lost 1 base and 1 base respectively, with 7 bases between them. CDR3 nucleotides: TGTGCCAGCAGCTTAGAACAGACGAACACTGAAGCTTTCTTT. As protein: CASSLEQTNTEAFF.

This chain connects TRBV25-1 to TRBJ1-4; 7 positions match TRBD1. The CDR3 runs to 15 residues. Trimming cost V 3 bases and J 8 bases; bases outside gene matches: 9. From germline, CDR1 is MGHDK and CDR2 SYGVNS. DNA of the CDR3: TGTGCCAGCAGTGATCAGGGGGTATTCCAGGAAAAACTGTTTTTT. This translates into CASSDQGVFQEKLFF.

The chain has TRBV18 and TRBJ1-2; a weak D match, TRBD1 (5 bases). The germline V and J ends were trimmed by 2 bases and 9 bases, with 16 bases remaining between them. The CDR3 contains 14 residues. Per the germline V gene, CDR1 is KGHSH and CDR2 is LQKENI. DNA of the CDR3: TGTGCCAGCTCACCAGGGGCCGGGCCAACGAGCTACACCTTC. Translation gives CASSPGAGPTSYTF. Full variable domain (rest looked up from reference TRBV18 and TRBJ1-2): NAGVMQNPRHLVRRRGQEARLRCSPMKGHSHVYWYRQLPEEGLKFMVYLQKENIIDESGMPKERFSAEFPKEGPSILRIQQVVRGDSAAYFCASSPGAGPTSYTFGSGTRLTVV.

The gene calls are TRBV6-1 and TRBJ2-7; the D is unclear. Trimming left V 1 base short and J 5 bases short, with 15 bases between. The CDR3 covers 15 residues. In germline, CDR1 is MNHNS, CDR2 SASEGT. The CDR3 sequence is CASSEGPLTQNEQYF. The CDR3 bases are TGTGCCAGCAGTGAAGGCCCTCTAACCCAGAACGAGCAGTACTTC.

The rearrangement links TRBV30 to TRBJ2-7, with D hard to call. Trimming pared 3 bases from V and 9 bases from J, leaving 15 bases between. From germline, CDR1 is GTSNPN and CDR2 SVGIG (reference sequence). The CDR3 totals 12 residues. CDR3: CAWRNPALGQYF. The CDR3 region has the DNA TGTGCCTGGAGGAATCCAGCGCTGGGGCAGTACTTC.

The CDR3 coding sequence is TGTGCCAGCAGCTCGACAGGGGCAGGGTATGGCTACACCTTC. It translates to CASSSTGAGYGYTF. The chain recombines TRBV7-2 with TRBJ1-2; 8 nucleotides agree with TRBD1. The length of the CDR3 is 14 residues. The germline V gene has CDR1 SGHTA and CDR2 FQGNSA. With V trimmed by 4 bases and J by 5 bases, 6 bases remained unmatched.

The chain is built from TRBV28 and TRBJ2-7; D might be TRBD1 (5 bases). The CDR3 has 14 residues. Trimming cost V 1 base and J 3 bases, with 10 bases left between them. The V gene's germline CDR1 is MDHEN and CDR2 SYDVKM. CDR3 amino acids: CASSLFQGNYEQYF. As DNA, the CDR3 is TGTGCCAGCAGTTTATTCCAGGGCAACTACGAGCAGTACTTC.

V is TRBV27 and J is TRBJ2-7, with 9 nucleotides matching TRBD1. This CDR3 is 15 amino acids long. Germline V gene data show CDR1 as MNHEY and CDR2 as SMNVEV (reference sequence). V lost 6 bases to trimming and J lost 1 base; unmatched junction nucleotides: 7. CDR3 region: CASRPPGTGSYEQYF. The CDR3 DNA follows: TGTGCCAGCAGGCCACCCGGGACAGGGTCCTACGAGCAGTACTTC.

The CDR3 sequence: CASSFQLISYEQYF. The CDR3 DNA is TGTGCCAGCAGCTTTCAACTGATCTCCTACGAGCAGTACTTC. The V call is TRBV11-2, the J call TRBJ2-7; no definite D call. Germline assignment: CDR1 SGHAT and CDR2 FQNNGV. This CDR3 spans 14 amino acids. Trimming removed 3 bases from V and 0 bases from J, with 9 bases in between.